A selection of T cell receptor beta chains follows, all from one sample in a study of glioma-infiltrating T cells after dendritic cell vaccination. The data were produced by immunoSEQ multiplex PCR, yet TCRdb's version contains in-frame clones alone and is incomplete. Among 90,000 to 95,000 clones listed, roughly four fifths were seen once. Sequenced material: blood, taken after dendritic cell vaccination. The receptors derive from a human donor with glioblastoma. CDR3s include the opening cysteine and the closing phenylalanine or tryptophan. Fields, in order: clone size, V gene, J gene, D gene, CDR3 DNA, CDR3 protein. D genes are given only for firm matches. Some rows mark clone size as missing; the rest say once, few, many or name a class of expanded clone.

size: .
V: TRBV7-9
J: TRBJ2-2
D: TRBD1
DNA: TGTGCCAGCAGCTCCCTGACAGGGATGGACACCGGGGAGCTGTTTTTT
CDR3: CASSSLTGMDTGELFF

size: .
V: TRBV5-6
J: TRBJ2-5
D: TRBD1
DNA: TGTGCCAGCAGCTCCCGGGACAGTTGGACCCAGTACTTC
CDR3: CASSSRDSWTQYF

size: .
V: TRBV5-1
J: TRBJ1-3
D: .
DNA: TGCGCCAGCAGCTTGGGACCAGGGAGGGGATCTGGAAACACCATATATTTT
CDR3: CASSLGPGRGSGNTIYF

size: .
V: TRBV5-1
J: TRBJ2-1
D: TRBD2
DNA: TGCGCCAGCAGCTTGGTATTAGCGGGAGAAAATGAGCAGTTCTTC
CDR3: CASSLVLAGENEQFF

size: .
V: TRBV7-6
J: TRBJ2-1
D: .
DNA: TGTGCCAGCAGCTTAGACGGGCGGGCTAGCTCCTACAATGAGCAGTTCTTC
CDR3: CASSLDGRASSYNEQFF

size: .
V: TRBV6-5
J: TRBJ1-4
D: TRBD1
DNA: TGTGCCAGCAGCGAGACAGGGGGACGAATTGTACTGTTTTTT
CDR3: CASSETGGRIVLFF

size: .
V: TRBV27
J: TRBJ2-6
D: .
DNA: TGTGCCAGCAGCCCACTAGCCTACTCTGGGGCCAACGTCCTGACTTTC
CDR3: CASSPLAYSGANVLTF

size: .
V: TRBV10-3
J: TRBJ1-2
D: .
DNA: TGTGCCATCAGTGGGAGACAGGCGTGGATGTCTTCCAACTATGGCTACACCTTC
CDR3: CAISGRQAWMSSNYGYTF

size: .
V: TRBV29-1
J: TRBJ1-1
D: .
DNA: TGCAGCGGCAGGGACGCGGGAAACACTGAAGCTTTCTTT
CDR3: CSGRDAGNTEAFF

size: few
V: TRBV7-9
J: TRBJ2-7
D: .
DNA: TGTGCCAGCAGCGACAACTACGAGCAGTACTTC
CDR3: CASSDNYEQYF

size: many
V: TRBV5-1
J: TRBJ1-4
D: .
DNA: TGCGCCAGCAGCTTGGGACACGAAAATGAAAAACTGTTTTTT
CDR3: CASSLGHENEKLFF

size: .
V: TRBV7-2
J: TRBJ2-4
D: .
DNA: TGTGCCAGCAGCCCCAGACAGGCCGGCATTCAGTACTTC
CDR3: CASSPRQAGIQYF

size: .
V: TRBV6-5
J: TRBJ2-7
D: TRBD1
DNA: TGTGCCAGCAGTTCCACCGGGACAGGGGGCTACGAGCAGTACTTC
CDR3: CASSSTGTGGYEQYF

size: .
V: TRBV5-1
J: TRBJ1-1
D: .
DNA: TGCGCCAGCAGCTGGGGGGTAGGCACTGAAGCTTTCTTT
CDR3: CASSWGVGTEAFF

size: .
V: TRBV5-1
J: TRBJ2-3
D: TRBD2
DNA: TGCGCCAGCAGCTTGGAGGCTAGCGGGAGGAGCACAGATACGCAGTATTTT
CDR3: CASSLEASGRSTDTQYF

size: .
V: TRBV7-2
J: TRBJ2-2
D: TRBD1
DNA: TGTGCCAGCAGCACCCGACAGGGCTCCGGGGAGCTGTTTTTT
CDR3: CASSTRQGSGELFF

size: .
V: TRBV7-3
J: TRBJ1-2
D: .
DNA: TGTGCCAGCAGCCCACCGGGGGACCCTGGGGATGGCTACACCTTC
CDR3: CASSPPGDPGDGYTF

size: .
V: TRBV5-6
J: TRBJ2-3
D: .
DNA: TGTGCCAGCAGCCCGCAATTGGGGGCATGGGGAGATACGCAGTATTTT
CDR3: CASSPQLGAWGDTQYF

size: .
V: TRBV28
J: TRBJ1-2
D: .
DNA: TGTGCCAGCAGTCCGGGGGGGCCCTATGGCTACACCTTC
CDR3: CASSPGGPYGYTF

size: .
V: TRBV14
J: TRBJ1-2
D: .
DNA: TGTGCCAGCAGCCAAGCCGGGGGACCCTATGGCTACACCTTC
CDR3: CASSQAGGPYGYTF

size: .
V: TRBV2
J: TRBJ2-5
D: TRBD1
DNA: TGTGCCGGCCAGGAGACAGGGAGTCCCCAGTACTTC
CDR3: CAGQETGSPQYF

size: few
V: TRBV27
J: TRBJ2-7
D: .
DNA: TGTGCCAGCAGTTTAGGCCCCGAGCAGTACTTC
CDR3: CASSLGPEQYF

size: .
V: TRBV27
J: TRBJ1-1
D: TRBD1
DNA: TGTGCCAGCAGGTGGACAGGAGTGAACACTGAAGCTTTCTTT
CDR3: CASRWTGVNTEAFF

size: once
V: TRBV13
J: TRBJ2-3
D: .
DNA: TGTGCCAGCAGCTCCCGAGGGGGTTCGACAGATACGCAGTATTTT
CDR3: CASSSRGGSTDTQYF

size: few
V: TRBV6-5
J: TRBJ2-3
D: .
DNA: TGTGCCAGCAGCCGTACAATCACAGATACGCAGTATTTT
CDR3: CASSRTITDTQYF

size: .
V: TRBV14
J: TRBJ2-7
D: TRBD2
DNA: TGTGCCAGCAGCCGATACTCCGGGACTAGGTCCACCGAGCAGTACTTC
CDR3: CASSRYSGTRSTEQYF

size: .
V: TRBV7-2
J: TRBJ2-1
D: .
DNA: TGTGCCAGCAGTCGAATACGCGGGACAGCCGACAATGAGCAGTTCTTC
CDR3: CASSRIRGTADNEQFF

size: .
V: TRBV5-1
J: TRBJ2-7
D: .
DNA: TGCGCCAGCAGCCCGGGGTCCAAAGGGGGTTCCTACGAGCAGTACTTC
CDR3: CASSPGSKGGSYEQYF

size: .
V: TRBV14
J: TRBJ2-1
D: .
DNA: TGTGCCAGCAGCCCAATGCAACCGGGCAATGAGCAGTTCTTC
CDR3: CASSPMQPGNEQFF

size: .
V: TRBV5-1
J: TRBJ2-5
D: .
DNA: TGCGCCAGCGTCCCTCCCCAGTACTTC
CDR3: CASVPPQYF

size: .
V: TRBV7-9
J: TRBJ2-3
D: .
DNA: TGTGCCAGCAGCTTAGGCCTAGCCTCTAGCACAGATACGCAGTATTTT
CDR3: CASSLGLASSTDTQYF

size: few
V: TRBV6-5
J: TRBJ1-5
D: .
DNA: TGTGCCAGCAGGGTCGTTCTAAATCAGCCCCAGCATTTT
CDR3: CASRVVLNQPQHF

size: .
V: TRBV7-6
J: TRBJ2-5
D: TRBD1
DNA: TGTGCCAGCAGCCTAGGGTTTGGCAGGGGGCAAGAGACCCAGTACTTC
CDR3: CASSLGFGRGQETQYF

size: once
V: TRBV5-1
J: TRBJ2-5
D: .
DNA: TGCGCCAGCAGAACCGGGACACAGGCAGAGACCCAGTACTTC
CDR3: CASRTGTQAETQYF

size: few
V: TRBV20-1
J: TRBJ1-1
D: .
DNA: TGCAGTGCATCAACAGGAATTGAAGCTTTCTTT
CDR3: CSASTGIEAFF

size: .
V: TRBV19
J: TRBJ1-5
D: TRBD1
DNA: TGTGCCAGTAGTTCCCCGGGACAGCGGGTACAGCCCCAGCATTTT
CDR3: CASSSPGQRVQPQHF

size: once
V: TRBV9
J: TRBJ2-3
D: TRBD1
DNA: TGTGCCAGCAGCGTCCGGACAGGTAGCACAGATACGCAGTATTTT
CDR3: CASSVRTGSTDTQYF

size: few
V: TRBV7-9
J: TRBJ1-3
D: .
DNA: TGTGCCAGCAGCCCAAGAGGGCTCTCTGGAAACACCATATATTTT
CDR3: CASSPRGLSGNTIYF

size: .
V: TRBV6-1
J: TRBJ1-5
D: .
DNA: TGTGCCAGCAACGCCCGGACAGCCTTCAATCAGCCCCAGCATTTT
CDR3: CASNARTAFNQPQHF

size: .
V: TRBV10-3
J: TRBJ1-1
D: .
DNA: TGTGCCATCAGGGCCGGGGACAAGAACACTGAAGCTTTCTTT
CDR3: CAIRAGDKNTEAFF

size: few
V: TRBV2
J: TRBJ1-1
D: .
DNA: TGTGCCAGCAGTGTAGCCCCTCCTGAAGCTTTCTTT
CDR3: CASSVAPPEAFF

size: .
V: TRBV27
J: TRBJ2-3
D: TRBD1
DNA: TGTGCCAGCAGTGCGGGGGACAGGGCCCCCCGGGGGCAGTATTTT
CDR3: CASSAGDRAPRGQYF

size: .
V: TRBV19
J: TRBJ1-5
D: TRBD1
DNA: TGTGCCAGTAGTACGAGACAGGGGGCTGGTCAGCCCCAGCATTTT
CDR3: CASSTRQGAGQPQHF

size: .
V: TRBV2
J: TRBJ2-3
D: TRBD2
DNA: TGTGCCAGCACCAGGGACGAGGCTAGCGGGTCGCATACGCAGTATTTT
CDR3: CASTRDEASGSHTQYF

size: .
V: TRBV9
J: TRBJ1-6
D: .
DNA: TGTGCCAGCAGCGTTGGCGCCGGGACTTATTCACCCCTCCACTTT
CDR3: CASSVGAGTYSPLHF

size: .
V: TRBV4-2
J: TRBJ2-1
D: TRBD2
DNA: TGTGCCAGCAGCCAAGGGACTAGCGGGGGGGCGTCTTACAATGAGCAGTTCTTC
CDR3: CASSQGTSGGASYNEQFF

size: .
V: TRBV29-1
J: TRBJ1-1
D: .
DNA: TGCAGCGTTGAAAATGCGAGGAGAGGGACTGAAGCTTTCTTT
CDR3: CSVENARRGTEAFF

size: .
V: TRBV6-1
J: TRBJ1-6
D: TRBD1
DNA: TGTGCCAGCAGAGATGGGACAGGGCGTAATTCACCCCTCCACTTT
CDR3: CASRDGTGRNSPLHF

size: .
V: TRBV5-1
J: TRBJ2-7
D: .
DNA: TGCGCCAGCAGTTCCGGAGGGGGGGGCGGCTACGAGCAGTACTTC
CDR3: CASSSGGGGGYEQYF

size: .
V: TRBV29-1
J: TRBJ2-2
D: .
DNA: TGCAGCGCTAGCGAGAACTTTAACACCGGGGAGCTGTTTTTT
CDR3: CSASENFNTGELFF

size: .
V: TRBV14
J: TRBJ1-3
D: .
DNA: TGTGCCAGCAGCCAAACCTACGCTTCTGGAAACACCATATATTTT
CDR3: CASSQTYASGNTIYF

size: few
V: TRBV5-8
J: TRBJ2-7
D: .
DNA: TGTGCCAGCAGCTTGTGGAGGATCTCCTACGAGCAGTACTTC
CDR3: CASSLWRISYEQYF

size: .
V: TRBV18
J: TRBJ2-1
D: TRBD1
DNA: TGTGCCAGCTCACCTTTGGGACAGGCTAACAATGAGCAGTTCTTC
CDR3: CASSPLGQANNEQFF

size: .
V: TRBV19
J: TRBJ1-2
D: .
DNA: TGTGCCAGTAGTATAGGGGGTATCGGGACAAAAGGCGGCTACACCTTC
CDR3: CASSIGGIGTKGGYTF